The entry below gives a single TCR beta chain sequence along with its context. Its target is not known. These data originate in a study of radiotherapy plus CTLA-4 blockade in lung cancer. Turning to the study itself: Among enrolled patients, over 15% responded and approximately 33% achieved disease control.

Repertoires were generated with immunoSEQ multiplex PCR, while TCRdb's copy carries only in-frame clones and drops some. The sample has about 53,000 clones, 70% to 90% seen once; the top ten hold 4.8%. Overall study results and limits: Interferon-beta, together with early blood T cell clone dynamics, reportedly best predicted response. The study found tumor-derived TCR clones expanded in blood after radiotherapy plus ipilimumab.

The CDR3 is 12 residues long. The germline gives CDR1 SQVTM, CDR2 ANQGSEA. Trimming stripped 0 bases from V and 5 bases from J, with 8 bases between. Lung cancer patients with chemo-refractory metastatic non-small-cell disease were given focal radiation plus CTLA-4 blockade with ipilimumab. The chain carries TRBV29-1 and TRBJ2-7; D is undetermined. This sequence originates from a human donor with non-small cell lung cancer whose response to radiotherapy plus ipilimumab could not be evaluated. Sequenced here: peripheral blood, sampled from a patient treated with radiotherapy plus ipilimumab. As DNA, the CDR3 is TGCAGCGTTGAAGATCCTAAGAACGAGCAGTACTTC. It encodes CSVEDPKNEQYF.